In its sample, the clone carrying this TCR beta chain is medium-sized. CDR3 length: 18 amino acids. V lost 5 bases and J lost 2; bases outside the gene matches: 15. Germline CDR1 MNHEY, CDR2 SVGEGT. CDR3 of TCR beta was amplified from genomic DNA via a two-round multiplex PCR. First-round PCR used primers specific to each TRBV and TRBJ gene. TCRdb analysed the multiplex PCR reads with MiXCR anew, one entry per CDR3 protein. The top ten hold about 7% of the sample, which has some 11,000 distinct CDR3 sequences, approximately 50% seen once. This sample is drawn from a study of prognosis after radiotherapy for stage I lung cancer.

This clonotype was sampled from a donor of 50 years or more with non-small cell lung cancer. This sequence joins TRBV6-2 or TRBV6-3 and TRBJ1-5, with 7 bases identical to TRBD1. The sequencing here drew on PBMCs, taken before or after stereotactic body radiation therapy (not recorded which). This CDR3 is CASSRDSNTGVGNQPQHF. The CDR3 DNA sequence: TGTGCCAGCAGTCGGGACAGTAATACAGGGGTGGGCAATCAGCCCCAGCATTTT.